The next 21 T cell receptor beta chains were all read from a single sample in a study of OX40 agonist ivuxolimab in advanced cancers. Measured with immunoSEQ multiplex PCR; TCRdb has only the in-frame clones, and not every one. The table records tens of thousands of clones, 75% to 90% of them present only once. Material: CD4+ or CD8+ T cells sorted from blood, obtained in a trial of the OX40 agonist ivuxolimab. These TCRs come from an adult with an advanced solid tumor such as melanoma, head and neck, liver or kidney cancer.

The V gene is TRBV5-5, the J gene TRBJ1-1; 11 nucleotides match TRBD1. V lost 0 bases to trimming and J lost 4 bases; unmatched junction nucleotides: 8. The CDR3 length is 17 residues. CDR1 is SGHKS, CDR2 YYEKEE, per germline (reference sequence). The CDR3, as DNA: TGTGCCAGCAGCTTGGCCCCGGACAGGGGGCATATCACTGAAGCTTTCTTT. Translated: CASSLAPDRGHITEAFF. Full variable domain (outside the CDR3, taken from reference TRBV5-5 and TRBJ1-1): DAGVTQSPTHLIKTRGQQVTLRCSPISGHKSVSWYQQVLGQGPQFIFQYYEKEERGRGNFPDRFSARQFPNYSSELNVNALLLGDSALYLCASSLAPDRGHITEAFFGQGTRLTVV.

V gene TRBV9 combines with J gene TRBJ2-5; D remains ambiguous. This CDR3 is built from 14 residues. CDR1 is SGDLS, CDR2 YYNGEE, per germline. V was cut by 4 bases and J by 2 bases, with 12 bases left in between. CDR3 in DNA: TGTGCCAGCAGCCCCCCCGCCAGTCAAGAGACCCAGTACTTC. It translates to CASSPPASQETQYF.

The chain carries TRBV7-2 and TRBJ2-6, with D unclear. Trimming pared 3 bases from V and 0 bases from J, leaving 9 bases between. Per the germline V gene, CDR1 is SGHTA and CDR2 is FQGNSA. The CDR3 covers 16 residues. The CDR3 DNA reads TGTGCCAGCAGCTTCTTAGGCAGCTCTGGGGCCAACGTCCTGACTTTC. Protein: CASSFLGSSGANVLTF.

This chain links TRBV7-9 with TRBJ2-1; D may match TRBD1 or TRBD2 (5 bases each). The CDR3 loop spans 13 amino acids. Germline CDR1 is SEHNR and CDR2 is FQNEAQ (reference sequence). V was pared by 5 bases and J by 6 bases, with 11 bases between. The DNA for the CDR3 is TGTGCCAGCAGCCGGGACGTCGGCAATGAGCAGTTCTTC. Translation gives CASSRDVGNEQFF.

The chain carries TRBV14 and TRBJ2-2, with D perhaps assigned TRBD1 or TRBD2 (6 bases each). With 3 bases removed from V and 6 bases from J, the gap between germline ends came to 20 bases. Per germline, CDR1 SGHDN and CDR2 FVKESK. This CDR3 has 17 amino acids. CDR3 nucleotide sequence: TGTGCCAGCAGCCAGGGGGGCGGGACCTATTCTCCCGGGGAGCTGTTTTTT. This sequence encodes CASSQGGGTYSPGELFF.

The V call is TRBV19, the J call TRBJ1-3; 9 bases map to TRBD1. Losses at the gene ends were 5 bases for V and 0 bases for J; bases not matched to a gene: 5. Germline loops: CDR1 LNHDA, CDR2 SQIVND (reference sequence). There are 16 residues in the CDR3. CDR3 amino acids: CASSADRGTSGNTIYF. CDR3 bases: TGTGCCAGTAGTGCAGACAGGGGGACCTCTGGAAACACCATATATTTT.

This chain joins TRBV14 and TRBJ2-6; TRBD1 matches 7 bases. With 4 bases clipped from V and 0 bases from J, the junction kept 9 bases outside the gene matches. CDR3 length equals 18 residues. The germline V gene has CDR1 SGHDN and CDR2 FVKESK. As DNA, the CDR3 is TGTGCCAGCAGCCCGAAGCAGGGGGTATTCTCTGGGGCCAACGTCCTGACTTTC. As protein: CASSPKQGVFSGANVLTF.

The CDR3 region is CASSRSTGTWPADTQYF. CDR3 sequence (DNA): TGTGCCAGCTCCCGTTCAACCGGGACTTGGCCAGCAGATACGCAGTATTTT. V is TRBV7-2 and J is TRBJ2-3; D is possibly TRBD2 (6 bases). V lost 8 bases to trimming and J lost 4 bases, with 25 bases between them. The CDR3 runs 17 residues. CDR1 is SGHTA and CDR2 is FQGNSA in the germline V gene.

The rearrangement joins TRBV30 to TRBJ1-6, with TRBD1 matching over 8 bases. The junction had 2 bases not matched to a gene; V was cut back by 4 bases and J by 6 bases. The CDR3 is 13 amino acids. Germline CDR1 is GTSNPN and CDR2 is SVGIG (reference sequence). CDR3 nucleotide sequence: TGTGCCTGGACAGGGGGCTTTAATTCACCCCTCCACTTT. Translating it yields CAWTGGFNSPLHF.

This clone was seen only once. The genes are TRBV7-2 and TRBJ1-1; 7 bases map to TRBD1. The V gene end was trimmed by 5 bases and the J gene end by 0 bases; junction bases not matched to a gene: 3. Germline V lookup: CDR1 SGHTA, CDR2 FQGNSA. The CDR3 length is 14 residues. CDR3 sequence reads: CASSADRVNTEAFF. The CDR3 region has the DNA TGTGCCAGCAGCGCTGACAGGGTGAACACTGAAGCTTTCTTT. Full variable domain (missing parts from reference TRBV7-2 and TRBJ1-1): GAGVSQSPSNKVTEKGKDVELRCDPISGHTALYWYRQSLGQGLEFLIYFQGNSAPDKSGLPSDRFSAERTGGSVSTLTIQRTQQEDSAVYLCASSADRVNTEAFFGQGTRLTVV.

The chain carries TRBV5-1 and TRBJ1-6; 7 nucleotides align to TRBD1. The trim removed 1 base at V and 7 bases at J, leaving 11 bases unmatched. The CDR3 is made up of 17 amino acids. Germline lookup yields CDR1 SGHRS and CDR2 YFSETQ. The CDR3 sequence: CASSLNRLGQPNSPLHF. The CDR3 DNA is TGCGCCAGCAGCTTGAATCGGCTGGGACAGCCGAATTCACCCCTCCACTTT.

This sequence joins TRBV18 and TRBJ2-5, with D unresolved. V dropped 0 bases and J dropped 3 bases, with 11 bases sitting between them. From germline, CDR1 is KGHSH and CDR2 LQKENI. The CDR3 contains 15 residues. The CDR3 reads CASSPPSKLKETQYF. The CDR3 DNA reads TGTGCCAGCTCACCACCTAGCAAGCTGAAAGAGACCCAGTACTTC.

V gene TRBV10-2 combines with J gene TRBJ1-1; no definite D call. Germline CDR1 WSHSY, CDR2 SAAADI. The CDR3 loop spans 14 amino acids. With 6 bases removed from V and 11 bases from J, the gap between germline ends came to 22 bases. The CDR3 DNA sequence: TGCGCCAGCAGCGGTCTAGGCGGTTCTCGGGCGGCTTTCTTT. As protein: CASSGLGGSRAAFF.

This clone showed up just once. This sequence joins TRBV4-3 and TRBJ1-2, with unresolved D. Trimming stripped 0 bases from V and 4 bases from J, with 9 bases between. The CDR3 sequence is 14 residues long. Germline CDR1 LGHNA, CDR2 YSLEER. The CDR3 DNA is TGCGCCAGCAGCCAAGATCTGGGCGGCTATGGCTACACCTTC. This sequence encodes CASSQDLGGYGYTF.

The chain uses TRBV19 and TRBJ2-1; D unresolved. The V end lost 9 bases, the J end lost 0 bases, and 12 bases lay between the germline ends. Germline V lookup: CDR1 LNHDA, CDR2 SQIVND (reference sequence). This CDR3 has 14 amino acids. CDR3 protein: CASKKGPSYNEQFF. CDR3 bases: TGTGCCAGCAAAAAGGGCCCCTCCTACAATGAGCAGTTCTTC.

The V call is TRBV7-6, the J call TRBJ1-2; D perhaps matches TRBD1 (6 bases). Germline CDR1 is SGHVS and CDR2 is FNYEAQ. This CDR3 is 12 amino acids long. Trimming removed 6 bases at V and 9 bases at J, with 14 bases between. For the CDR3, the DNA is TGTGCCAGCAGGGGGGCCGATAGGAGCTACACCTTC. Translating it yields CASRGADRSYTF.

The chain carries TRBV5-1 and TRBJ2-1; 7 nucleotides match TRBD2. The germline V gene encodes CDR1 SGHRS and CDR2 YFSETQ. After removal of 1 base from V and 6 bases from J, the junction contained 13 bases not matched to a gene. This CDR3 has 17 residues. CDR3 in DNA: TGCGCCAGCAGCTTGTATGGGGCGGGAGTGGGGTCCAATGAGCAGTTCTTC. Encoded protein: CASSLYGAGVGSNEQFF.

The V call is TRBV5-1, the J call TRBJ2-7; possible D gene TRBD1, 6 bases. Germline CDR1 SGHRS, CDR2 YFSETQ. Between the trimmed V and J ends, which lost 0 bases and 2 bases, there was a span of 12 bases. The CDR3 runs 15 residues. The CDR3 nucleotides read TGCGCCAGCAGCTTGGGGGACCAGGGGCCCTACGAGCAGTACTTC. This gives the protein CASSLGDQGPYEQYF.

The CDR3 DNA is TGTGCCAGCAGTTTATGGTCAGCATCTCGCTCTGGAAACACCATATATTTT. Its protein is CASSLWSASRSGNTIYF. This rearrangement joins TRBV28 to TRBJ1-3, with unresolved D. Per the germline V gene, CDR1 is MDHEN and CDR2 is SYDVKM. The CDR3 has 17 amino acids. Deletions cut 0 bases from V and 0 bases from J, with 12 bases between.

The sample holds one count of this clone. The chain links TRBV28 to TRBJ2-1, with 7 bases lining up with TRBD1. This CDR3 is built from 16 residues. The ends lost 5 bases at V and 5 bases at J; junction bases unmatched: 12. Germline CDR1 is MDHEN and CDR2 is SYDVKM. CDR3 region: CASSPPPGQLNNEQFF. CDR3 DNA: TGTGCCAGCAGTCCCCCCCCGGGACAGCTTAACAATGAGCAGTTCTTC.

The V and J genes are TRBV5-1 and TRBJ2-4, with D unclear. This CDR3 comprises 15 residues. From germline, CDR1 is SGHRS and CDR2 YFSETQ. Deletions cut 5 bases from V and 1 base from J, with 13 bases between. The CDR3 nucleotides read TGCGCCAGCAGTTACGCCACTGGGGCCAAAAACATTCAGTACTTC. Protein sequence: CASSYATGAKNIQYF.